The 28 T cell receptor beta chains reported below all come from one sample, sequenced in a study of shared clonotypes between healthy human individuals. Libraries were prepared by immunoSEQ multiplex PCR; TCRdb keeps only in-frame clonotypes and omits some of them. The table records roughly 1 million clones, about 84% of them present only once. Material for sequencing was memory CD4+ T cells from PBMCs. The subset is: CD45RA-negative fraction. These receptors all come from a man between 18 and 29 years old in good health. Some clones in this sample may be carry-over from other donors' samples.

The genes are TRBV4-1 and TRBJ2-5, with D perhaps TRBD1 (5 bases). V was clipped by 3 bases and J by 4 bases, with 9 bases between them. The CDR3 length is 13 residues. Germline lookup yields CDR1 MGHRA and CDR2 YSYEKL. DNA of the CDR3: TGCGCCAGCAGCCAGTGGGGCGCAGAGACCCAGTACTTC. Translating it yields CASSQWGAETQYF.

About this clone: This likely reflects a read error, since a far larger clone is one base away. The chain combines TRBV7-9 with TRBJ1-2; the D is unclear. Germline CDR1 and CDR2: SEHNR and FQNEAQ (reference sequence). V lost 5 bases, J lost 2 bases, and 6 bases lay in between. The CDR3 extends over 12 amino acids. The CDR3, as DNA: TGTGCCAGCAGCGTAAAGAACTATGGCTACACCTTC. This translates into CASSVKNYGYTF.

This clone has a count of ten or more. This chain links TRBV27 with TRBJ2-2, with unresolved D. Germline V gene lookup returns CDR1 MNHEY and CDR2 SMNVEV (reference sequence). Trimming took off 2 bases at V and 6 bases at J, with 10 bases between the two ends. This CDR3 region has 14 residues. The CDR3 here is CASSLRLLSGELFF. The DNA for the CDR3 is TGTGCCAGCAGTTTACGGTTATTGTCCGGGGAGCTGTTTTTT.

V gene TRBV28 combines with J gene TRBJ1-1; D remains unclear. The length of the CDR3 is 14 residues. Trimming took off 8 bases at V and 0 bases at J, with 13 bases between the two ends. Germline loops: CDR1 MDHEN, CDR2 SYDVKM. The CDR3 region is CASWRGGLNTEAFF. CDR3 nucleotides: TGTGCCAGCTGGCGGGGAGGACTGAACACTGAAGCTTTCTTT.

The chain joins TRBV9 to TRBJ1-2, with D perhaps matching TRBD1 (6 bases). The germline CDR1 and CDR2 sequences are SGDLS and YYNGEE. The CDR3 totals 15 residues. V shed 0 bases and J shed 3 bases, with 12 bases lying between them. CDR3 amino acids: CASSVGGAEYYGYTF. The CDR3 region has the DNA TGTGCCAGCAGCGTAGGGGGGGCAGAATACTATGGCTACACCTTC. Variable domain in full (rest from reference TRBV9 and TRBJ1-2): DSGVTQTPKHLITATGQRVTLRCSPRSGDLSVYWYQQSLDQGLQFLIQYYNGEERAKGNILERFSAQQFPDLHSELNLSSLELGDSALYFCASSVGGAEYYGYTFGSGTRLTVV.

This clone was found a few times. This chain connects TRBV29-1 to TRBJ2-5; D may be TRBD1 (5 bases). CDR1 and CDR2 from the germline V gene are SQVTM and ANQGSEA. This CDR3 is 12 amino acids long. Deletions cut 4 bases from V and 5 bases from J, with 11 bases between. The CDR3 nucleotides are TGCAGCGTTGGGACAAACCGGGAGACCCAGTACTTC. Translation gives CSVGTNRETQYF.

The chain has TRBV6-1 and TRBJ2-5; perhaps TRBD1 as D (6 bases). Germline V gives CDR1 MNHNS, CDR2 SASEGT. There are 14 residues in the CDR3. Between the trimmed V and J ends, which lost 1 base and 2 bases, there was a span of 8 bases. The CDR3 reads CASSEETGQETQYF. The CDR3 nucleotides read TGTGCCAGCAGTGAAGAGACAGGTCAAGAGACCCAGTACTTC.

Here the CDR3 DNA reads TGTGCCAGCAGTGCTCAGGGAGGGGAAGAGACCCAGTACTTC. Protein: CASSAQGGEETQYF. This rearrangement joins TRBV6-1 to TRBJ2-5, with 7 bases that match TRBD2. The CDR3 covers 14 residues. J lost 3 bases, V lost 4 bases, and 5 bases had no gene match. In germline, CDR1 is MNHNS, CDR2 SASEGT.

This clone was counted a single time. J is TRBJ1-1 and V is TRBV19; no reliable D call. V was cut by 6 bases and J by 4 bases, with 15 bases left in between. This CDR3 comprises 14 residues. Germline V gene sequence: CDR1 LNHDA, CDR2 SQIVND (reference sequence). CDR3 sequence (DNA): TGTGCCAGTAGAACAATCCGTTCTAGCACTGAAGCTTTCTTT. This codes for CASRTIRSSTEAFF.

This clone was seen once. The rearrangement uses TRBV28 and TRBJ2-7; maybe TRBD1 (6 bases). The CDR3 length is 15 residues. V gave up 5 bases and J gave up 2 bases, with 16 bases separating them. Germline-derived CDR1 and CDR2 are MDHEN and SYDVKM. The CDR3 region has the DNA TGTGCCAGCAGTCTCGGACAGACCCCCCCCTACGAGCAGTACTTC. Protein product: CASSLGQTPPYEQYF.

The rearrangement links TRBV30 to TRBJ2-1; no firm D call. CDR3 length equals 11 residues. Trimming removed 2 bases from V and 8 bases from J, with 7 bases in between. Germline V lookup: CDR1 GTSNPN, CDR2 SVGIG (reference sequence). CDR3 sequence: CAWSQRYEQFF. The DNA for the CDR3 is TGTGCCTGGAGTCAAAGGTATGAGCAGTTCTTC.

The gene calls are TRBV5-1 and TRBJ2-3, with TRBD2 matching 7 bases. The CDR3 has 15 amino acids. CDR1 is SGHRS and CDR2 is YFSETQ in the germline V gene. Losses at the gene ends were 5 bases for V and 0 bases for J; bases not matched to a gene: 6. The chain's CDR3 is CASRGGLHSTDTQYF. In DNA form, the CDR3 reads TGCGCCAGCAGGGGAGGGCTACATAGCACAGATACGCAGTATTTT.

This clone was observed a few times. The rearrangement uses TRBV30 and TRBJ1-5, with D possibly TRBD1 on 6 matching bases. V shed 5 bases and J shed 5 bases, with 16 bases lying between them. This CDR3 has 14 residues. Germline V gene sequence: CDR1 GTSNPN, CDR2 SVGIG (reference sequence). The CDR3 is CAWQTGNRDQPQHF. The CDR3 DNA sequence: TGTGCCTGGCAGACAGGAAATAGGGATCAGCCCCAGCATTTT.

This clone was found a few times. The V gene is TRBV29-1, the J gene TRBJ2-1; 7 bases are a match to TRBD2. Germline CDR1 is SQVTM and CDR2 is ANQGSEA. This CDR3 has 14 residues. V lost 6 bases, J lost 6 bases, and 11 bases stayed unmatched. The CDR3 bases are TGCAGCGTCCCCGGCCTAGCGGCTCCCAATGAGCAGTTCTTC. Amino acid sequence: CSVPGLAAPNEQFF.

V usage is TRBV6-1 and J usage is TRBJ1-4; D may be TRBD1 (5 bases). The CDR3 is made up of 15 amino acids. V lost 4 bases and J 5 bases, leaving 14 bases between the germline ends. Germline CDR1 MNHNS, CDR2 SASEGT. The DNA of the CDR3 is TGTGCCAGCAGTGGCGGGGGAAGGCCAAATGAAAAACTGTTTTTT. Translation: CASSGGGRPNEKLFF.

CDR3 in amino acids: CASGTSGRFSGANVLTF. The CDR3 DNA is TGTGCCAGCGGTACTAGCGGGAGGTTCTCTGGGGCCAACGTCCTGACTTTC. The chain carries TRBV19 and TRBJ2-6, with 12 bases aligning to TRBD2. Trimming took 9 bases from V and 0 from J; bases not matched to a gene: 6. The germline V gene has CDR1 LNHDA and CDR2 SQIVND (reference sequence). The CDR3 sequence is 17 residues long.

The chain carries TRBV11-2 and TRBJ2-5; D gene uncertain. CDR1 SGHAT and CDR2 FQNNGV come from the germline V gene. The V and J ends lost 5 bases and 5 bases respectively, with 12 bases between them. This CDR3 has 13 amino acids. The CDR3 region has the DNA TGTGCCAGCAGCCACCAGTCCGAGGAGACCCAGTACTTC. Translated, it gives CASSHQSEETQYF.

V and J are TRBV29-1 and TRBJ2-3; D possibly corresponds to TRBD1 (6 bases). This CDR3 has 15 residues. V dropped 0 bases and J dropped 4 bases, with 14 bases sitting between them. Per the germline V gene, CDR1 is SQVTM and CDR2 is ANQGSEA. CDR3 region: CSVEDRVQGPDTQYF. CDR3 DNA: TGCAGCGTTGAAGATCGGGTACAGGGCCCAGATACGCAGTATTTT.

This clone was seen more than once but under ten times. The genes are TRBV4-2 and TRBJ2-7; 7 bases fit TRBD1. Germline V CDR1 and CDR2: LGHNA, YNFKEQ. V was clipped by 4 bases and J by 5 bases; unmatched bases: 11. The CDR3 totals 15 residues. Here the CDR3 DNA reads TGTGCCAGCAGCCCTCAGGGACAGCTCCTAAACGAGCAGTACTTC. Translated, it gives CASSPQGQLLNEQYF.

This sequence joins TRBV11-1 and TRBJ2-1; 7 bases line up with TRBD2. This CDR3 region has 14 residues. After removal of 3 bases from V and 4 bases from J, the junction contained 3 bases not matched to a gene. The V gene's germline CDR1 is SGHAT and CDR2 FQDESV (reference sequence). Here the CDR3 DNA reads TGTGCCAGCAGCTTTCGGCGGGAGTACAATGAGCAGTTCTTC. Translated, it gives CASSFRREYNEQFF.

The V and J genes are TRBV12-2 and TRBJ2-7; the table's D call, TRBD2, was not checked against the DNA. TRBV12-2 is noted as a pseudogene. The CDR3 covers 16 residues. The CDR3 sequence: CASRLTLRESSYEQYF. The CDR3 bases are TGTGCAAGTCGCTTAACCCTGCGGGAGAGCTCCTACGAGCAGTACTTC.

The V and J genes are TRBV4-1 and TRBJ2-1; no definite D call. Looked up from germline, CDR1 is MGHRA and CDR2 is YSYEKL. The CDR3 is 17 amino acids. Trimming cost V 1 base and J 0 bases, with 13 bases left between them. The CDR3 bases are TGCGCCAGCAGCCAAGGGCAAGCTGTAAGCTCCTACAATGAGCAGTTCTTC. It is translated as CASSQGQAVSSYNEQFF.

The chain combines TRBV11-2 with TRBJ1-3, with TRBD1 matching 8 bases. Germline loops: CDR1 SGHAT, CDR2 FQNNGV. The CDR3 length is 14 residues. The J segment lost 4 bases and the V segment lost 7 bases, leaving 6 bases of the junction unmatched. CDR3: CASNAGTGGNTIYF. The CDR3 DNA reads as TGTGCCAGCAACGCCGGGACAGGAGGAAACACCATATATTTT.

The table lists this clone with a count of one. The V and J genes are TRBV5-4 and TRBJ1-1, with 10 bases aligning to TRBD1. Germline lookup yields CDR1 SGHNT and CDR2 YYREEE (reference sequence). The V and J ends lost 2 bases and 4 bases, in that order; junction bases with no gene match: 5. The CDR3 has 15 amino acids. CDR3 coding DNA: TGTGCCAGCAGCTTTGACAGGGGGCTGGCCACTGAAGCTTTCTTT. Translated: CASSFDRGLATEAFF.

J is TRBJ1-5 and V is TRBV19; no clear D. From germline, CDR1 is LNHDA and CDR2 SQIVND (reference sequence). V was trimmed by 6 bases and J by 0 bases, leaving 9 bases between them. The CDR3 is 14 residues long. CDR3 in amino acids: CASRGSISNQPQHF. CDR3 DNA: TGTGCCAGTAGGGGGTCGATTAGCAATCAGCCCCAGCATTTT. The full variable domain, completed using reference TRBV19 and TRBJ1-5, is DGGITQSPKYLFRKEGQNVTLSCEQNLNHDAMYWYRQDPGQGLRLIYYSQIVNDFQKGDIAEGYSVSREKKESFPLTVTSAQKNPTAFYLCASRGSISNQPQHFGDGTRLSIL.

The chain links TRBV29-1 to TRBJ2-5; TRBD2 might be the D (6 bases). The CDR3 runs to 16 residues. The germline V gene has CDR1 SQVTM and CDR2 ANQGSEA. Trimming cost V 6 bases and J 0 bases, with 20 bases left between them. CDR3 in DNA: TGCAGCGTCGGGACTCCGACGGGTTCATACCAAGAGACCCAGTACTTC. It translates to CSVGTPTGSYQETQYF.

This clone appeared many times. The rearrangement uses TRBV30 and TRBJ1-2; 11 bases map to TRBD1. This CDR3 has 16 residues. The germline CDR1 and CDR2 sequences are GTSNPN and SVGIG (reference sequence). The V segment lost 2 bases and the J segment 3 bases; nucleotides outside the gene matches: 8. The DNA of the CDR3 is TGTGCCTGGAGTAGGACAGGGGGCAGGGGAGACTATGGCTACACCTTC. Protein product: CAWSRTGGRGDYGYTF. The whole variable domain, filled in from reference TRBV30 and TRBJ1-2, reads SQTIHQWPATLVQPVGSPLSLECTVEGTSNPNLYWYRQAAGRGLQLLFYSVGIGQISSEVPQNLSASRPQDRQFILSSKKLLLSDSGFYLCAWSRTGGRGDYGYTFGSGTRLTVV.

The V gene is TRBV12-5, the J gene TRBJ2-5, with TRBD1 identical over 9 bases. CDR3 length equals 16 residues. The junction had 11 bases not matched to a gene; V was cut back by 6 bases and J by 3 bases. Per the germline V gene, CDR1 is LGHNT and CDR2 is FRNRAP. CDR3 residues: CASGRFLGQGEETQYF. The CDR3 bases are TGTGCTAGTGGCCGATTTCTGGGACAGGGAGAAGAGACCCAGTACTTC.